This T cell receptor beta chain was profiled in a study of cytomegalovirus exposure and HLA in healthy donors. At the level of the study: The 120 or so validation repertoires used a platform that matched the one used for the approximately 610 first-cohort repertoires, as a later analysis reported.

The method was immunoSEQ multiplex PCR; TCRdb's version includes in-frame clones alone and lacks a portion of them. The sample lists some 130,000 clones, roughly nine tenths occurring once. Regarding the study as a whole: A subsequent analysis found that TCR clusters from the first cohort also tended to co-occur in the approximately 130 validation repertoires, with less than 95% of cluster scores above 0.

As regards this clone: As yet, its antigen is unknown.

The germline V gene has CDR1 LNHDA and CDR2 SQIVND (reference sequence). Trimming cost V 6 bases and J 5 bases; bases outside gene matches: 3. This CDR3 has 12 residues. A roughly 120-subject validation cohort, separate from the roughly 670-subject first cohort, supplied the donors. Sequenced material: PBMCs. This sequence originates from a young woman in good health and CMV-seronegative. The chain links TRBV19 to TRBJ1-2; 7 nucleotides agree with TRBD1. In DNA, the CDR3 is TGTGCCAGTAGCCTGACAGGGTATGGCTACACCTTC. Translation: CASSLTGYGYTF.